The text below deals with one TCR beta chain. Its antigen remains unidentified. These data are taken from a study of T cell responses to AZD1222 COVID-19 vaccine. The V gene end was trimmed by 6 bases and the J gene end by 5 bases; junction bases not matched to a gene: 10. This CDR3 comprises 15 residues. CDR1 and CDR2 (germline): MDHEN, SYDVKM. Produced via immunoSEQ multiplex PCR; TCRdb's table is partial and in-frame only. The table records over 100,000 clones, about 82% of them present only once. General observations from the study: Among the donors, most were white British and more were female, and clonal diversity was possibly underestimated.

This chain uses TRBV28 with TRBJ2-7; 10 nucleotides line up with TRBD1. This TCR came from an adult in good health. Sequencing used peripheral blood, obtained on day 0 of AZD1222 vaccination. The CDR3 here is CASRINGQGVNEQYF. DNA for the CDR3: TGTGCCAGCAGGATAAATGGACAGGGGGTTAACGAGCAGTACTTC.